The present entry profiles one T cell receptor (beta chain) with its context. The table lists this clone with a few counts. The target of this receptor is not known. No quality values exist for individual bases; no much larger clone is one base distant. This entry is derived from a study of T cell responses to AZD1222 COVID-19 vaccine (dated by TCRdb to about 2021). In the study overall: AZD1222 recipients whose second dose came at about 4 weeks and those whose second dose came at about 12 weeks were combined into one group, since spike-specific TCR depth and breadth did not differ between the two schedules. TCR sequencing was performed for roughly 250 trial participants, of whom some 200 were given two doses of AZD1222 and around 25 were given two doses of MenACWY control vaccine. Trial participants were enrolled by age into 18-55, 56-69 and 70-plus year subgroups, with roughly 150, 30 and 60 TCR-sequenced participants respectively.

The sample's time point label, in plain terms: baseline before first vaccination. The vaccinee samples were drawn from two UK trials, COV001 and COV002, one of which was a single-blind randomized controlled phase 2/3 trial testing AZD1222 (ChAdOx1 nCoV-19) in healthy adults. For TCRbeta chain sequencing, PBMC samples were collected from trial participants at day 0 and at day 28 after the second dose. Beyond this particular receptor, the publication reports: Conclusions about previously exposed vaccinees were limited because only a handful of AZD1222 recipients were SARS-CoV-2 seropositive at baseline. After two AZD1222 doses, spike-specific TCR breadth and depth were significantly higher than at day 0 and than in MenACWY recipients. Because no samples from the day 14 peak response were available, repertoires could be characterized only after the peak T cell response. CD4 TCRs associated with the vaccine covered the entire spike protein, and the dominant responses were in regions 160-218 and 743-854. Participants were mostly white British and included more females than males, and it was suggested by the authors that clonal diversity may have been underestimated. Reportedly, close to half of the unique spike-specific TCRs recognized epitopes lying outside the regions that are mutated in the B.1.351 and B.1.1.7 variants. The 56-69-year group was small, and its depth increase did not reach significance, likely because of low power.

A distance of 17 bases separates the germline ends of V and J, which lose 3 bases and 0 bases respectively. For CDR1 and CDR2, the germline V gene lists SGHRS and YFSETQ. Counted from cysteine to phenylalanine, this CDR3 has 17 amino acids. The read is trimmed to its CDR3 DNA, 51 bases read in frame from base 1. The CDR3 regions of human TCRbeta chains were analyzed by immunosequencing. The authors processed their data as follows. Repertoire TCRs were matched against a reference library of SARS-CoV-2-specific TCRs generated with the MIRA antigen-specificity platform. Breadth meant the fraction of unique TCRs that were SARS-CoV-2-associated, whereas depth meant the fraction of total T cells that were SARS-CoV-2-associated. Using the MIRA data, each spike-specific TCR was mapped to the spike region that the TCR reacts to and placed in a CD4 or CD8 class. Log10-transformed breadth and depth values were compared by one-way ANOVA with Sidak's multiple comparisons tests. Imported from immuneACCESS, the table was reduced by TCRdb to in-frame sequences with V and J called. These copies leave out some clones; in studies compared against another copy, an unresolved V gene accounts for under half, and the cause of the remainder is not known. V, J and clone size reflect that table, while D and trimming were determined from the DNA. This sample gives over 150,000 clones in total; just over 90% of them show up just once. The ten largest clones add up to approximately 3% of the sample.

The sequences come from peripheral blood, collected on day 0 of AZD1222 vaccination. The chain joins TRBV5-1 to TRBJ2-3, with a tentative D gene TRBD2 over 6 matching bases. This TCR derives from an adult in good health. The CDR3 sequence is CASSSAGGATSTDTQYF. The DNA is TGCGCCAGCAGCTCAGCAGGCGGGGCGACTAGCACAGATACGCAGTATTTT.